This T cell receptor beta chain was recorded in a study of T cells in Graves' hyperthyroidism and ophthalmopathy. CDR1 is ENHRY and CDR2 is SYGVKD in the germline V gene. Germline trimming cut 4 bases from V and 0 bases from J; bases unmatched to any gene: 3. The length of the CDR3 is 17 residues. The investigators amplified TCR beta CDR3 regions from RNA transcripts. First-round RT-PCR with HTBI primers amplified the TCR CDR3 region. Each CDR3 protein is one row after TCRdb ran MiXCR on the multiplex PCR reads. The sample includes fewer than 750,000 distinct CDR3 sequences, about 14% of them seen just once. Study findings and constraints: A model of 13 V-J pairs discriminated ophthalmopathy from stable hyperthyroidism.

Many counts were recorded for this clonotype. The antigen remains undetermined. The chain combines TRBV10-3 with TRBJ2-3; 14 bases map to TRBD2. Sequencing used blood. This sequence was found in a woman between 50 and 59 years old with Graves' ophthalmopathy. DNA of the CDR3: TGTGCCATCAGTGTGACTAGCGGGAGGGGAAGCACAGATACGCAGTATTTT. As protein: CAISVTSGRGSTDTQYF.